These 24 T cell receptor beta chains were all obtained from the same sample, sequenced in a study of cytomegalovirus exposure and HLA in healthy donors (dated by TCRdb to the late 2010s). The receptor library was made with the immunoSEQ multiplex PCR assay. For the multiplex PCR, a mixture combining 60 forward primers for TCR Vbeta segments and 13 reverse primers for TCR Jbeta segments was used. In TCRdb, the immuneACCESS table is reduced to in-frame sequences with V and J assigned. These tables do not hold every clone; where another copy was compared, an unresolved V gene accounts for under half, and the others remain unexplained. This sample lists about 76,000 clones; approximately 70% were detected once. The top ten clonotypes cover roughly 4.4% of the sample. The specimen was PBMCs. The receptors derive from a man aged 55 to 69 in good health and CMV-seropositive.

J is TRBJ1-1 and V is TRBV4-1; 9 nucleotides line up with TRBD1. Germline V lookup: CDR1 MGHRA, CDR2 YSYEKL. After removal of 0 bases from V and 3 bases from J, the junction contained 11 bases not matched to a gene. The CDR3 has 18 amino acids. CDR3 loop: CASSQDLSGTGRDTEAFF. The CDR3 DNA sequence: TGCGCCAGCAGCCAAGATCTATCCGGGACAGGGAGGGACACTGAAGCTTTCTTT.

This chain uses TRBV13 with TRBJ2-7; 8 nucleotides match TRBD2. The germline V gene has CDR1 PRHDT and CDR2 FYEKMQ (reference sequence). This CDR3 contains 14 residues. Trimming took 0 bases from V and 5 from J; bases not matched to a gene: 3. The CDR3 DNA follows: TGTGCCAGCAGCTTAGGGCGGGGGGCCAACGAGCAGTACTTC. Translation gives CASSLGRGANEQYF.

This rearrangement joins TRBV6-5 to TRBJ2-7; D is possibly TRBD1 (6 bases). V was pared by 6 bases and J by 6 bases, with 18 bases between. There are 14 residues in the CDR3. Looked up from germline, CDR1 is MNHEY and CDR2 is SVGAGI. The CDR3 nucleotides are TGTGCCAGCAGGAACCGGGACACCGTTAGCGAGCAGTACTTC. The encoded protein is CASRNRDTVSEQYF.

This CDR3 reads CASSLLGQANEKLFF. CDR3 nucleotides: TGTGCCAGCAGTTTATTGGGACAGGCTAATGAAAAACTGTTTTTT. This chain connects TRBV27 to TRBJ1-4; the match to TRBD1 covers 8 bases. CDR1 is MNHEY, CDR2 SMNVEV, per germline (reference sequence). V gave up 1 base and J gave up 3 bases; unmatched junction bases: 1. The CDR3 is made up of 15 amino acids.

This chain connects TRBV19 to TRBJ2-1; TRBD2 might be the D (6 bases). Germline-derived CDR1 and CDR2 are LNHDA and SQIVND (reference sequence). This CDR3 contains 14 residues. V was trimmed by 3 bases and J by 4 bases, leaving 10 bases between them. The DNA for the CDR3 is TGTGCCAGTAGTATTGGCGGGGTATACAATGAGCAGTTCTTC. Translating it yields CASSIGGVYNEQFF.

This rearrangement joins TRBV10-1 to TRBJ2-2; 7 nucleotides agree with TRBD2. CDR3 size: 16 residues. Trimming at V came to 0 bases and at J to 0 bases, leaving 1 base not matched to a gene. Per the germline V gene, CDR1 is WNHNN and CDR2 is SYGVQD (reference sequence). CDR3 nucleotides: TGCGCCAGCAGTGAGTCGAGCGGGACGAACACCGGGGAGCTGTTTTTT. Its translation: CASSESSGTNTGELFF.

The chain joins TRBV19 to TRBJ1-1, with 7 bases that match TRBD1. The CDR3 consists of 15 residues. The V and J ends lost 1 base and 5 bases, in that order; junction bases with no gene match: 7. Looked up from germline, CDR1 is LNHDA and CDR2 is SQIVND (reference sequence). CDR3 loop: CASSIAGTVGTEAFF. The CDR3 nucleotides are TGTGCCAGTAGTATAGCTGGGACAGTCGGAACTGAAGCTTTCTTT. Full variable domain (missing parts from reference TRBV19 and TRBJ1-1): DGGITQSPKYLFRKEGQNVTLSCEQNLNHDAMYWYRQDPGQGLRLIYYSQIVNDFQKGDIAEGYSVSREKKESFPLTVTSAQKNPTAFYLCASSIAGTVGTEAFFGQGTRLTVV.

The chain recombines TRBV7-2 with TRBJ2-2; tentative D call: TRBD2 (6 bases). The V end lost 5 bases, the J end lost 0 bases, and 13 bases lay between the germline ends. The CDR3 totals 16 residues. CDR1 is SGHTA, CDR2 FQGNSA, per germline. The CDR3 protein is CASSPTGLPNTGELFF. CDR3 DNA sequence: TGTGCCAGCAGCCCCACGGGACTTCCGAACACCGGGGAGCTGTTTTTT.

J is TRBJ2-5 and V is TRBV5-6; D is perhaps TRBD2 (7 bases). Trimming stripped 0 bases from V and 5 bases from J, with 17 bases between. The CDR3 totals 16 residues. The germline gives CDR1 SGHDT, CDR2 YYEEEE. CDR3 nucleotide sequence: TGTGCCAGCAGCTTGGCCTATTCCGGGGGGCGGGAGACCCAGTACTTC. Translating gives CASSLAYSGGRETQYF.

This clone appeared a few times. The chain carries TRBV4-3 and TRBJ1-2; D remains ambiguous. Germline CDR1 reads LGHNA; CDR2 reads YSLEER. The V gene lost 1 base and the J gene lost 0 bases, with 9 bases spanning the gap. This CDR3 region has 15 residues. The CDR3 reads CASSQGQSANYGYTF. In DNA, the CDR3 is TGCGCCAGCAGCCAAGGGCAGTCCGCTAACTATGGCTACACCTTC.

The V gene is TRBV6-6, the J gene TRBJ1-6; D perhaps matches TRBD1 (6 bases). Between the trimmed V and J ends, which lost 2 bases and 5 bases, there was a span of 10 bases. Per germline, CDR1 MNHNY and CDR2 SVGAGI (reference sequence). This CDR3 is built from 15 residues. In DNA, the CDR3 is TGTGCCAGCAGTTACGGTGCAGGGGATAATTCACCCCTCCACTTT. It is translated as CASSYGAGDNSPLHF.

The chain couples TRBV6-6 to TRBJ2-1; 9 nucleotides match TRBD2. V shed 2 bases, J shed 2 bases, and the junction held 1 base outside the gene matches. Germline CDR1 and CDR2: MNHNY and SVGAGI (reference sequence). CDR3 length: 15 amino acids. The CDR3 sequence: CASSYGGGAYNEQFF. As DNA, the CDR3 is TGTGCCAGCAGTTACGGCGGGGGGGCCTACAATGAGCAGTTCTTC.

The rearrangement uses TRBV30 and TRBJ1-6; D unresolved. Trimming removed 5 bases at V and 7 bases at J, with 9 bases between. The CDR3 runs to 12 residues. Germline loops: CDR1 GTSNPN, CDR2 SVGIG (reference sequence). CDR3 residues: CAWELLNSPLHF. CDR3 DNA sequence: TGTGCCTGGGAGCTCCTGAATTCACCCCTCCACTTT.

V and J are TRBV21-1 and TRBJ2-7; no DNA check was done on the table's D call, TRBD1. TRBV21-1 is classified as a pseudogene. The CDR3 extends over 14 amino acids. The CDR3 DNA follows: TGTGCCAGCAGCTACCGGGACACACTCTACGAGCAGTACTTC. As protein: CASSYRDTLYEQYF.

This clone was observed a few times. CDR3 coding DNA: TGTGCCAGCAGCCAAGATTGGGGGCAGGGGTTGACAGATACGCAGTATTTT. Translated, it gives CASSQDWGQGLTDTQYF. The chain links TRBV14 to TRBJ2-3; D might be TRBD1 (6 bases). Trimming stripped 0 bases from V and 3 bases from J, with 16 bases between. Germline lookup yields CDR1 SGHDN and CDR2 FVKESK. This CDR3 is built from 17 residues.

This sequence joins TRBV7-2 and TRBJ2-1; 12 nucleotides match TRBD2. With V trimmed by 5 bases and J by 2 bases, 7 bases remained unmatched. CDR3 length: 17 residues. The germline gives CDR1 SGHTA, CDR2 FQGNSA. CDR3 bases: TGTGCCAGCAGCCTTAGCTCTAGCGGGGGGGCCTACAATGAGCAGTTCTTC. It translates to CASSLSSSGGAYNEQFF. The whole variable domain, remainder taken from reference TRBV7-2 and TRBJ2-1, is GAGVSQSPSNKVTEKGKDVELRCDPISGHTALYWYRQSLGQGLEFLIYFQGNSAPDKSGLPSDRFSAERTGGSVSTLTIQRTQQEDSAVYLCASSLSSSGGAYNEQFFGPGTRLTVL.

V is TRBV5-1 and J is TRBJ2-1, with 10 positions matching TRBD2. J was trimmed by 4 bases and V by 9 bases; bases with no gene match: 13. The CDR3 totals 16 residues. Germline CDR1 and CDR2: SGHRS and YFSETQ. In DNA, the CDR3 is TGCGCCATTCCCGGGGGAAGAGCGGGGGGGTACAATGAGCAGTTCTTC. The encoded protein is CAIPGGRAGGYNEQFF.

The gene calls are TRBV7-2 and TRBJ1-1; 7 nucleotides align to TRBD1. Germline V gives CDR1 SGHTA, CDR2 FQGNSA. The CDR3 consists of 15 residues. V gave up 5 bases and J gave up 1 base; unmatched junction bases: 7. Here the CDR3 DNA reads TGTGCCAGCAGCCCACGACAGGGCGCGAACACTGAAGCTTTCTTT. Its translation: CASSPRQGANTEAFF.

The chain links TRBV5-4 to TRBJ1-6; TRBD1 matches at 7 bases. The length of the CDR3 is 16 residues. The J segment lost 0 bases and the V segment lost 3 bases, leaving 3 bases of the junction unmatched. Germline CDR1 reads SGHNT; CDR2 reads YYREEE (reference sequence). This chain's CDR3 is CASSYGQDSYNSPLHF. For the CDR3, the DNA is TGTGCCAGCAGCTATGGACAGGACTCCTATAATTCACCCCTCCACTTT.

J is TRBJ2-1 and V is TRBV7-8, with TRBD2 matching over 9 bases. CDR3 length equals 16 residues. V was clipped by 5 bases and J by 4 bases; unmatched bases: 9. Germline CDR1 and CDR2: SGHVS and FQNEAQ. The CDR3 coding sequence is TGTGCCAGCAGCCCCCCGGGGCTAGCGGGATACAATGAGCAGTTCTTC. This sequence encodes CASSPPGLAGYNEQFF.

The CDR3 bases are TGTGCCAGCAAAATAGGACAGGGGGGTTACGAGCAGTACTTC. This translates into CASKIGQGGYEQYF. V and J are TRBV6-5 and TRBJ2-7, with TRBD1 matching 10 bases. This CDR3 has 14 residues. J gave up 4 bases and V 7 bases, and 7 bases lay outside the gene matches. The germline V gene has CDR1 MNHEY and CDR2 SVGAGI.

The chain is built from TRBV27 and TRBJ2-2; D is ambiguous. CDR1 is MNHEY and CDR2 is SMNVEV in the germline V gene (reference sequence). The V and J ends lost 4 bases and 0 bases respectively, with 9 bases between them. This CDR3 is built from 15 residues. CDR3 residues: CASSSNRANTGELFF. The CDR3 region has the DNA TGTGCCAGCAGTTCAAACAGAGCGAACACCGGGGAGCTGTTTTTT.

This clone was seen only a few times. V usage is TRBV6-6 and J usage is TRBJ2-7; no firm D call. CDR1 is MNHNY, CDR2 SVGAGI, per germline (reference sequence). The CDR3 length is 13 residues. The V and J ends lost 2 bases and 3 bases respectively, with 8 bases between them. This CDR3 reads CASSYTTNYEQYF. The CDR3 DNA sequence: TGTGCCAGCAGTTACACCACAAACTACGAGCAGTACTTC.

This sequence joins TRBV4-2 and TRBJ2-1; 7 nucleotides line up with TRBD2. Trimming at V came to 3 bases and at J to 6 bases, leaving 14 bases not matched to a gene. In germline, CDR1 is LGHNA, CDR2 YNFKEQ. The CDR3 loop spans 17 amino acids. CDR3 loop: CASSHVKAGPGVNEQFF. In nucleotides, the CDR3 is TGTGCCAGCAGCCATGTCAAAGCGGGGCCGGGGGTCAATGAGCAGTTCTTC.